These T cell receptor beta chains were read from a single sample in a study of TIL therapy for anti-PD-1-resistant metastatic lung cancer. Here immunoSEQ multiplex PCR was the method, and the copy in TCRdb shows in-frame clones only, minus some. Of about 36,000 clones listed, less than 75% were seen once; the top ten hold 4.5% to 7%. The material sequenced was blood, taken at baseline. These receptors came from a person aged 25 to 85 with non-small cell lung cancer. Both conserved end residues are part of each CDR3. A D gene is named only where the DNA matches it firmly. The size entry is marked missing in some rows and otherwise reads once, few, many or a size class.

v_call,j_call,clone_size,d_call,cdr3_nt,cdr3_aa
TRBV30,TRBJ1-6,NA,NA,TGTGCCTGGAGCGCCGCGTTGATTTATAATTCACCCCTCCACTTT,CAWSAALIYNSPLHF
TRBV9,TRBJ2-3,NA,TRBD2,TGTGCCAGCAGCGTAGGGAGCGGGACCCGCACAGATACGCAGTATTTT,CASSVGSGTRTDTQYF
TRBV5-1,TRBJ2-7,NA,NA,TGCGCCAGCAGCTTGGGTTCAGTAGGTCCCTACGAGCAGTACTTC,CASSLGSVGPYEQYF
TRBV7-8,TRBJ1-2,few,TRBD1,TGTGCCAGCAGCTTGGTAGGCGGACAGGGGAGAAACTATGGCTACACCTTC,CASSLVGGQGRNYGYTF
TRBV14,TRBJ2-2,NA,TRBD1,TGTGCCAGCACCGTACAGGGGCCCTGGATCGGCACCGGGGAGCTGTTTTTT,CASTVQGPWIGTGELFF
TRBV28,TRBJ2-5,NA,NA,TGTGCCAGCGGGGCCGTAGACAGGTCAGAGACCCAGTACTTC,CASGAVDRSETQYF
TRBV11-1,TRBJ2-7,NA,NA,TGTGCCAGCAGCTTAGGATTAATGGACCGCGAGCAGTACTTC,CASSLGLMDREQYF
TRBV9,TRBJ2-7,NA,NA,TGTGCCAGCAGCGTAGGCTACCGGAACGAGCAGTACTTC,CASSVGYRNEQYF
TRBV5-1,TRBJ1-1,NA,NA,TGCGCCAGCAGCTTCGCCTACCCGACGGAGGGGACCGTCCCTGAAGCTTTCTTT,CASSFAYPTEGTVPEAFF
TRBV4-3,TRBJ2-7,once,TRBD1,TGCGCCAGCAGCCGAGAAACAACAGGGGGATCCTACGAGCAGTACTTC,CASSRETTGGSYEQYF
TRBV28,TRBJ2-1,once,TRBD2,TGTGCCAGCACCCCGAGACTAGCGGGGGTGGGGGGTAATGAGCAGTTCTTC,CASTPRLAGVGGNEQFF
TRBV9,TRBJ1-5,NA,TRBD1,TGTGCCAGCAGCCGGGACAGGTATAGCAATCAGCCCCAGCATTTT,CASSRDRYSNQPQHF
TRBV20-1,TRBJ2-7,few,NA,TGCAGTGCTAGAGAGCGGGTCGAGCAGTACTTC,CSARERVEQYF
TRBV5-4,TRBJ1-1,NA,TRBD1,TGTGCCAGCAGCTTGGTAGGGACAGGGGCCCTGAACACTGAAGCTTTCTTT,CASSLVGTGALNTEAFF
TRBV4-3,TRBJ2-1,NA,TRBD2,TGCGCCAGCAGCCGGCGAACAGCGGGAGGGCCCCTAAATGAGCAGTTCTTC,CASSRRTAGGPLNEQFF
TRBV7-2,TRBJ1-2,NA,TRBD1,TGTGCCAGCAGCTTACTGGCAGGGGGTTATGGCTACACCTTC,CASSLLAGGYGYTF
TRBV6-5,TRBJ1-1,NA,TRBD1,TGTGCCAGCAGCCCACAGGGGACCTTGAACACTGAAGCTTTCTTT,CASSPQGTLNTEAFF
TRBV28,TRBJ1-1,NA,NA,TGTGCCAGCAGACTTCCGGCGAAGGATGAAGCTTTCTTT,CASRLPAKDEAFF
TRBV5-4,TRBJ1-4,NA,NA,TGTGCCAGCAGCTTAGCGGGGGCGTGGGAAAAACTGTTTTTT,CASSLAGAWEKLFF
TRBV6-4,TRBJ2-2,NA,TRBD2,TGTGCCAGCAGTCGAGTAGCGGGATCCCCGGCGGGCACCGGGGAGCTGTTTTTT,CASSRVAGSPAGTGELFF
TRBV2,TRBJ2-1,NA,TRBD2,TGTGCCAGCAGGAATCGGGACTATAACAATGAGCAGTTCTTC,CASRNRDYNNEQFF
TRBV10-3,TRBJ2-7,few,NA,TGTGCCATCAGTGATCCCAGGGACGAGCAGTACTTC,CAISDPRDEQYF
TRBV27,TRBJ2-7,NA,TRBD1,TGTGCCAGCAGCCCAGGACAGGGGGCGTACGAGCAGTACTTC,CASSPGQGAYEQYF
TRBV7-9,TRBJ1-2,NA,NA,TGTGCCAGCAGCTTGGGGACGCATAACTATGGCTACACCTTC,CASSLGTHNYGYTF
TRBV6-1,TRBJ2-7,NA,NA,TGTGCCAGCAGTGAAGTGTCGTGGGAGCAGTACTTC,CASSEVSWEQYF
TRBV28,TRBJ1-1,NA,NA,TGTGCCAGCAGTTTAGGAGTCCAGGGTACAAACACTGAAGCTTTCTTT,CASSLGVQGTNTEAFF
TRBV28,TRBJ1-6,NA,TRBD1,TGTGCCAGCAGTCCGACAGGGTCGAATTCACCCCTCCACTTT,CASSPTGSNSPLHF
TRBV21-1,TRBJ1-2,few,NA,TGTGCCTGTTGTCCGGGACCGGGGCGACGTGGCTACACCTTC,CACCPGPGRRGYTF
TRBV6-5,TRBJ1-6,NA,NA,TGTGCCAGCAGTTCATCCCAGGGGATGGGGTCACCCCTCCACTTT,CASSSSQGMGSPLHF
TRBV6-1,TRBJ1-4,NA,NA,TGTGCCAGCCTAGTTGGGGCTGACGGCAATGAAAAACTGTTTTTT,CASLVGADGNEKLFF
TRBV9,TRBJ1-4,NA,TRBD1,TGTGCCAGCAGCGCCAGGGGGGGAAGTAATGAAAAACTGTTTTTT,CASSARGGSNEKLFF
TRBV6-5,TRBJ1-5,NA,NA,TGTGCCAGCAGGATAAATAGCAATCAGCCCCAGCATTTT,CASRINSNQPQHF
TRBV7-7,TRBJ2-2,NA,TRBD1,TGTGCCAGCAGACAGGACAGGGTCTCCGGGGAGCTGTTTTTT,CASRQDRVSGELFF
TRBV19,TRBJ1-2,few,TRBD1,TGTGCCAGTAGTAAGGAGACAGGGAGGAATGGCTACACCTTC,CASSKETGRNGYTF
TRBV2,TRBJ1-5,few,NA,TGTGCCAGCAGGGGGGTGACTAGCAATCAGCCCCAGCATTTT,CASRGVTSNQPQHF
TRBV7-6,TRBJ1-3,few,NA,TGTGCCAGCAGCTTAGCGGGAGAGGCAGAGCACTCTGGAAACACCATATATTTT,CASSLAGEAEHSGNTIYF
TRBV30,TRBJ2-1,once,TRBD2,TGTGCCTGGAGCGACCAACTAGCGGGGCCTATCAATGAGCAGTTCTTC,CAWSDQLAGPINEQFF
TRBV6-1,TRBJ1-2,NA,NA,TGTGCCACCGGAACGGGAAGGGGATGGATGTATGGCTACACCTTC,CATGTGRGWMYGYTF
TRBV6-5,TRBJ1-3,NA,NA,TGTGCCAGCAGCGACAGTCTCTCTGGAAACACCATATATTTT,CASSDSLSGNTIYF
TRBV7-9,TRBJ1-2,few,NA,TGTGCCAGCAGCCTAGACTCGGCTAACTATGGCTACACCTTC,CASSLDSANYGYTF
TRBV4-1,TRBJ2-1,NA,NA,TGCGCCAGCAGGGGTGGGCTAAAAGATGAGCAGTTCTTC,CASRGGLKDEQFF
TRBV9,TRBJ2-3,NA,NA,TGTGCCAGCAGCGAGCCCTTATTTGATACGCAGTATTTT,CASSEPLFDTQYF
TRBV11-2,TRBJ2-1,few,TRBD1,TGTGCCAGCAGCTCGAACGCCGGGACAGGGGAAACCAATGAGCAGTTCTTC,CASSSNAGTGETNEQFF
TRBV6-5,TRBJ2-3,NA,TRBD2,TGTGCCAGCAGTTACGGGCGGGAGACGGCAGATACGCAGTATTTT,CASSYGRETADTQYF
TRBV7-2,TRBJ2-3,NA,TRBD2,TGTGCCAGCAGCCGCCGTCGACTAGCGGGGGGGAGGGACACAGATACGCAGTATTTT,CASSRRRLAGGRDTDTQYF
TRBV18,TRBJ1-5,NA,NA,TGTGCCAGCTCACCCGACCGAGGGGGGAATCAGCCCCAGCATTTT,CASSPDRGGNQPQHF
TRBV7-7,TRBJ2-5,once,NA,TGTGCTAGCAGCTTAGCCGGGGCTGAGACCCAGTACTTC,CASSLAGAETQYF
TRBV4-2,TRBJ2-1,NA,TRBD2,TGTGCCAGCAGCCAAGAAATTAGGACTAGCGCCAGTGGGTTCAATGAGCAGTTCTTC,CASSQEIRTSASGFNEQFF
TRBV5-6,TRBJ1-2,NA,NA,TGTGCCAGCAGCCCGGACAATAACTATGGCTACACCTTC,CASSPDNNYGYTF
TRBV5-1,TRBJ1-6,NA,TRBD1,TGCGCCAGCAGCTCCTCGGGACAGGGAGGTTCACCCCTCCACTTT,CASSSSGQGGSPLHF
TRBV18,TRBJ1-4,NA,NA,TGTGCCAGCTCACCAAAAAGGTCAGGGGATGAAAAACTGTTTTTT,CASSPKRSGDEKLFF
TRBV11-3,TRBJ2-1,once,TRBD2,TGTGCCAGCAGCTCGGGACTAGCGGGAGGAGAAAATGAGCAGTTCTTC,CASSSGLAGGENEQFF
TRBV11-2,TRBJ2-3,NA,NA,TGTGCCAGCAGCCTGGTAACTAGCACAGATACGCAGTATTTT,CASSLVTSTDTQYF
TRBV11-2,TRBJ2-2,NA,NA,TGTGCCAGCAGCCCCTTTGAATGGGGAGCGAGCGGGGAGCTGTTTTTT,CASSPFEWGASGELFF
TRBV7-9,TRBJ2-7,NA,TRBD2,TGTGCCAGCAGCTTGGGGACTAGCGGGACCTCCTACGAGCAGTACTTC,CASSLGTSGTSYEQYF
TRBV28,TRBJ2-5,NA,TRBD1,TGTGCCAGCAGTACTCGGACAGGTTACCAAGAGACCCAGTACTTC,CASSTRTGYQETQYF
TRBV28,TRBJ1-2,NA,TRBD1,TGTGCCAGCAGCACTAACAGGGGTGGCTACACCTTC,CASSTNRGGYTF
TRBV2,TRBJ2-7,NA,NA,TGTGCCAGCACCGGCAGATATTACGAGCAGTACTTC,CASTGRYYEQYF
TRBV9,TRBJ2-6,once,NA,TGTGCCAGCAGCGTAGCTAACAGGGCTGGGGCCAACGTCCTGACTTTC,CASSVANRAGANVLTF
TRBV28,TRBJ1-1,NA,TRBD1,TGTGCCAGCAGTTTAGGGGGACAGCCCGAAGCTTTCTTT,CASSLGGQPEAFF